The following is a T cell receptor beta chain sequence with its context. Its antigen is not identified. The data are from a study of cytomegalovirus exposure and HLA in healthy donors. Germline CDR1 SGDLS, CDR2 YYNGEE. Trimming left V 0 bases short and J 6 bases short, with 9 bases between. This CDR3 contains 14 residues. General study points: The study put about 180 TCR beta chains on its list as cytomegalovirus-associated. Many donors carried some public TCRs, although rarity characterized most TCR sequences.

The PCR employed 60 Vbeta primers together with 13 Jbeta primers. Libraries were prepared by immunoSEQ multiplex PCR; TCRdb keeps only in-frame clonotypes and omits some of them. Counted here are around 120,000 clones, about three quarters occurring once; the ten biggest clones make up about 29%. The TCR originated in a man in his sixties in good health and CMV-seropositive. The V and J genes are TRBV9 and TRBJ1-4; D is unresolved. Material: PBMCs. The chain's CDR3 is CASSVEARHEKLFF. Written as DNA, the CDR3 is TGTGCCAGCAGCGTAGAGGCGAGGCATGAAAAACTGTTTTTT.